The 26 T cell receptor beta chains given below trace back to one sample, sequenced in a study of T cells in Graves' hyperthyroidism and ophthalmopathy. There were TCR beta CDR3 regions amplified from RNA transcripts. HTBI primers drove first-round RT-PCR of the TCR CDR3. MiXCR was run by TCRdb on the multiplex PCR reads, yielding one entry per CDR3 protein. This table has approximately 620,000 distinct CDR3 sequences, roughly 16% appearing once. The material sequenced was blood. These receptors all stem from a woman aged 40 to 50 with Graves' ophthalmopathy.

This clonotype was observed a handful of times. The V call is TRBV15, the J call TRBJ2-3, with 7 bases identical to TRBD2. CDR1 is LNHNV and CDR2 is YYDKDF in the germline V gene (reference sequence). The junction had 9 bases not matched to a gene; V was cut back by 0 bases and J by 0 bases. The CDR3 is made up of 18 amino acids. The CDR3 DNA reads TGTGCCACCAGCAGAGATCTCAACAGCGGGGATAGCACAGATACGCAGTATTTT. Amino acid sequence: CATSRDLNSGDSTDTQYF.

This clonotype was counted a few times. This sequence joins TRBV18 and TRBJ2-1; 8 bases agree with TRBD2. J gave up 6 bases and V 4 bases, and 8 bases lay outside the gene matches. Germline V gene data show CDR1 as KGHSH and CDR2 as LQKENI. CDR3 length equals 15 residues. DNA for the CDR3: TGTGCCAGCTCACTATTAGCGGGATCCCCCAATGAGCAGTTCTTC. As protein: CASSLLAGSPNEQFF. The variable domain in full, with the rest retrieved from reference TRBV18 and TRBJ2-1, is NAGVMQNPRHLVRRRGQEARLRCSPMKGHSHVYWYRQLPEEGLKFMVYLQKENIIDESGMPKERFSAEFPKEGPSILRIQQVVRGDSAAYFCASSLLAGSPNEQFFGPGTRLTVL.

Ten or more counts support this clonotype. CDR3 protein: CASSTTPTGELFF. CDR3 nucleotide sequence: TGTGCCAGCAGTACGACTCCCACCGGGGAGCTGTTTTTT. The V and J genes are TRBV2 and TRBJ2-2; D is unresolved. Per germline, CDR1 SNHLY and CDR2 FYNNEI. Trimming removed 5 bases from V and 4 bases from J, with 8 bases in between. This CDR3 region has 13 residues.

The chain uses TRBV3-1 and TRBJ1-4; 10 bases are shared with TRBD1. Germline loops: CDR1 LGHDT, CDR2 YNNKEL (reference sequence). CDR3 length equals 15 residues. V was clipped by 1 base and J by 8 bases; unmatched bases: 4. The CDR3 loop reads CASSQAGTGEEKLFF. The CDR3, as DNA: TGTGCCAGCAGCCAAGCAGGGACAGGGGAAGAAAAACTGTTTTTT.

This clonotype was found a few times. The CDR3 is CASSPPGTGPGNTIYF. As DNA, the CDR3 is TGTGCCAGCAGTCCCCCCGGGACAGGGCCCGGAAACACCATATATTTT. The rearrangement joins TRBV6-1 to TRBJ1-3; TRBD1 matches 9 bases. The CDR3 runs 16 residues. The germline CDR1 and CDR2 sequences are MNHNS and SASEGT. With 5 bases clipped from V and 4 bases from J, the junction kept 9 bases outside the gene matches.

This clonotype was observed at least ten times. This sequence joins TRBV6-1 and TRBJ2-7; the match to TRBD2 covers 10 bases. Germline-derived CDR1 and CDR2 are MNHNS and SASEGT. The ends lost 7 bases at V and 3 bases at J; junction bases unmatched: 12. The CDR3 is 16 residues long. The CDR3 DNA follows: TGTGCCAGCACCTACTCCAGGGCTAGCGGGAGCTACGAGCAGTACTTC. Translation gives CASTYSRASGSYEQYF.

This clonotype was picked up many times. Written as DNA, the CDR3 is TGTGCCAGCAGTTCCGGACTAGCTGAGGAGACCCAGTACTTC. This sequence encodes CASSSGLAEETQYF. The rearrangement uses TRBV28 and TRBJ2-5, with TRBD2 matching 8 bases. The CDR3 spans 14 residues. The V gene end was trimmed by 4 bases and the J gene end by 5 bases; junction bases not matched to a gene: 6. The germline V gene encodes CDR1 MDHEN and CDR2 SYDVKM.

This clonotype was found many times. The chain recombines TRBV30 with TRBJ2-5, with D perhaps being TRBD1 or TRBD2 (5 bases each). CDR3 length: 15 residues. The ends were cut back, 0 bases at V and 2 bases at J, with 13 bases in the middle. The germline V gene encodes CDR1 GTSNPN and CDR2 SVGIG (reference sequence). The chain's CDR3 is CAWSVGVVGQETQYF. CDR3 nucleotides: TGTGCCTGGAGTGTGGGGGTGGTGGGGCAAGAGACCCAGTACTTC.

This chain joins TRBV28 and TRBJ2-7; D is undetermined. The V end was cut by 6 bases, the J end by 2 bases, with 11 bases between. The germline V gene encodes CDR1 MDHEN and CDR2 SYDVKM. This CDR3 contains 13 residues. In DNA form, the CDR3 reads TGTGCCAGCAGACAAGGGCCCCCCTACGAGCAGTACTTC. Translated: CASRQGPPYEQYF.

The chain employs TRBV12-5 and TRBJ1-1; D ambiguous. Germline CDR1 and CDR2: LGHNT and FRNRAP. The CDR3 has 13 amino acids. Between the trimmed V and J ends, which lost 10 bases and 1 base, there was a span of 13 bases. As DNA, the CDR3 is TGTGCTACCAGAGAGGGAGAGAACACTGAAGCTTTCTTT. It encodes CATREGENTEAFF.

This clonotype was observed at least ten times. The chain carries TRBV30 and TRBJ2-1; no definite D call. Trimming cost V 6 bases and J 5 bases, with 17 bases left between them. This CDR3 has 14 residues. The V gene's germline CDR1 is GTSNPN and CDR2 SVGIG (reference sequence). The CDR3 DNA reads TGTGCCTGCAAGGACCGCCGAAGGGACAATGAGCAGTTCTTC. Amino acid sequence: CACKDRRRDNEQFF.

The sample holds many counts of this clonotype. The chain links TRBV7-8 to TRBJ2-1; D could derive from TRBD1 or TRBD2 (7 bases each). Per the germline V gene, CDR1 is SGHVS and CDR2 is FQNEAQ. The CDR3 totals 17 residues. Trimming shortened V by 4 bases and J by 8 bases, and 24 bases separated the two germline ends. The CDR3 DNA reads TGTGCCAGCAGCTACAGTGACGCAGGGGGGAGGGGATATGAGCAGTTCTTC. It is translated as CASSYSDAGGRGYEQFF.

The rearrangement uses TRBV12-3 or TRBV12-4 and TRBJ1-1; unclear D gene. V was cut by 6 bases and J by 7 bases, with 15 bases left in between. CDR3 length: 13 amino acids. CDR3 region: CASRKGVWGEAFF. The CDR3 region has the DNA TGTGCCAGCAGGAAGGGAGTTTGGGGTGAAGCTTTCTTT.

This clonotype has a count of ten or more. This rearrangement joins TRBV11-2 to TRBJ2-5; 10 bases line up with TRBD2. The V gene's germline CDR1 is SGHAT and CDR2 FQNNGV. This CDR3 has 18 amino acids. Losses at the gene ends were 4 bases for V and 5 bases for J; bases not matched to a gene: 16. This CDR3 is CASSYRGVAGGLGETQYF. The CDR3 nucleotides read TGTGCCAGCAGCTACAGGGGAGTAGCGGGGGGCCTAGGGGAGACCCAGTACTTC.

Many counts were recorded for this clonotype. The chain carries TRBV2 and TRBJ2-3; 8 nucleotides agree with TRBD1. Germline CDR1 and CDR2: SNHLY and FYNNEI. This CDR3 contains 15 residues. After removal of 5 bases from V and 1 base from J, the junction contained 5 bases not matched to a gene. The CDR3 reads CASSFRGRGTDTQYF. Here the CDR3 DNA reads TGTGCCAGCAGTTTCAGGGGGCGCGGCACAGATACGCAGTATTTT.

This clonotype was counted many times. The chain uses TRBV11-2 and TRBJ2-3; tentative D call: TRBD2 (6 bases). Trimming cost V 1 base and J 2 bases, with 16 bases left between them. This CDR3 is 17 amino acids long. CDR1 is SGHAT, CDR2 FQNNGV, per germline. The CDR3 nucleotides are TGTGCCAGCAGCTTAGGATCCGGACCTAGCGCCACAGATACGCAGTATTTT. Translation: CASSLGSGPSATDTQYF. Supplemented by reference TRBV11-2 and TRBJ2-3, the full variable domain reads EAGVAQSPRYKIIEKRQSVAFWCNPISGHATLYWYQQILGQGPKLLIQFQNNGVVDDSQLPKDRFSAERLKGVDSTLKIQPAKLEDSAVYLCASSLGSGPSATDTQYFGPGTRLTVL.

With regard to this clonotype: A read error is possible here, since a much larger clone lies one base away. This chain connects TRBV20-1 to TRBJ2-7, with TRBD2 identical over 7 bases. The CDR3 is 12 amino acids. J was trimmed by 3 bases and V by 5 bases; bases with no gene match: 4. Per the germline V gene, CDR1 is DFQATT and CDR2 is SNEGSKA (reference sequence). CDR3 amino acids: CSAGTNFYEQYF. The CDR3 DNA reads TGCAGTGCTGGGACTAATTTCTACGAGCAGTACTTC.

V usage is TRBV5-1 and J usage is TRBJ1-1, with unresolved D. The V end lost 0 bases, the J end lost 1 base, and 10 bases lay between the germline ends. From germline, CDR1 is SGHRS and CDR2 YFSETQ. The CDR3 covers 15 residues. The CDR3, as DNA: TGCGCCAGCAGCTTGGAATGGGCAGGGAACACTGAAGCTTTCTTT. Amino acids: CASSLEWAGNTEAFF. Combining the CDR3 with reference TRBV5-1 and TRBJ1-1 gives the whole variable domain KAGVTQTPRYLIKTRGQQVTLSCSPISGHRSVSWYQQTPGQGLQFLFEYFSETQRNKGNFPGRFSGRQFSNSRSEMNVSTLELGDSALYLCASSLEWAGNTEAFFGQGTRLTVV.

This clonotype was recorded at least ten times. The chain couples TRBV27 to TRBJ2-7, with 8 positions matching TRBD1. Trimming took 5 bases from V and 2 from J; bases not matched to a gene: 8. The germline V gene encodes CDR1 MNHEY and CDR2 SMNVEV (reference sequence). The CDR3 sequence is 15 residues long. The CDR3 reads CASSPQGALTYEQYF. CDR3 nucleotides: TGTGCCAGCAGTCCCCAGGGGGCCCTAACCTACGAGCAGTACTTC.

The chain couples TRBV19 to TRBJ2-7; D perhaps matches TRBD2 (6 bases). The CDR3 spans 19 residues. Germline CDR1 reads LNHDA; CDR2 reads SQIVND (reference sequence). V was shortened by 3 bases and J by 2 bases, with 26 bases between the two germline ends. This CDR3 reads CASSMSPRGSGTQPYEQYF. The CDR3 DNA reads TGTGCCAGTAGTATGTCCCCCCGGGGTAGCGGTACCCAGCCCTACGAGCAGTACTTC.

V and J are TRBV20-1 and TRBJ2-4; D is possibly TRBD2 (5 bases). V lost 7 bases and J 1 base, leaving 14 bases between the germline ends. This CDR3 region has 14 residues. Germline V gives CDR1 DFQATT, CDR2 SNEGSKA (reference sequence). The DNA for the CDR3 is TGCAGTGTCCCCGAGAGGGTGGCCAAAAACATTCAGTACTTC. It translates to CSVPERVAKNIQYF.

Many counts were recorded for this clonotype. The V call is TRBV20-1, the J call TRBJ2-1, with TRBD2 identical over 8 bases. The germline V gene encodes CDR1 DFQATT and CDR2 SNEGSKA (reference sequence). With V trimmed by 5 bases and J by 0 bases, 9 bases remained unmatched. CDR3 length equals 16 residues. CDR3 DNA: TGCAGTGCTTCTTCCTATAGCGGGAACTCCTACAATGAGCAGTTCTTC. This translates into CSASSYSGNSYNEQFF.

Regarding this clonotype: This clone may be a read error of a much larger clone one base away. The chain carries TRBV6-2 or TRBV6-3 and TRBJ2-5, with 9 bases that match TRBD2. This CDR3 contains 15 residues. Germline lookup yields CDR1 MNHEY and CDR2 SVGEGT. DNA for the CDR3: TGTGCCGGCAGTCGTAGCGGGGGACGCCAAGAGACCCAGTACTTC. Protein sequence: CAGSRSGGRQETQYF.

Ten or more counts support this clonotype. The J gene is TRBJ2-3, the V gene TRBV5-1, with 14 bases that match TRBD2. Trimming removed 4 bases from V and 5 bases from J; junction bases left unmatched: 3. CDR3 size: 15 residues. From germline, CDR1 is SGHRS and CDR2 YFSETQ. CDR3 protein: CASSTGTSGRDTQYF. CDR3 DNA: TGCGCCAGCAGCACTGGGACTAGCGGGAGAGATACGCAGTATTTT.

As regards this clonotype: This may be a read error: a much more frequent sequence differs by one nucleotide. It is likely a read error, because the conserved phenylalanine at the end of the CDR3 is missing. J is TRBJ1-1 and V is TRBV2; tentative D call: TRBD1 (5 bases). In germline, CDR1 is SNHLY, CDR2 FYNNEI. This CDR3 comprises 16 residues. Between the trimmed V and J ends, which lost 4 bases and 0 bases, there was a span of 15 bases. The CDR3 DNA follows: TGTGCCAGCAGTGCCGGGACGGGAGGTCTGAACACTGAAGCTTTCTCT. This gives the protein CASSAGTGGLNTEAFS.

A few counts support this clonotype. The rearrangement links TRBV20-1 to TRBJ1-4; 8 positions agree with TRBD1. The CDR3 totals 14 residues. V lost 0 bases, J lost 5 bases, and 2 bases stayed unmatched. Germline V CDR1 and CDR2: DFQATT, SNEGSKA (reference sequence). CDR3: CSARETGGNEKLFF. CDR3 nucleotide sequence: TGCAGTGCTAGAGAAACAGGGGGAAATGAAAAACTGTTTTTT.